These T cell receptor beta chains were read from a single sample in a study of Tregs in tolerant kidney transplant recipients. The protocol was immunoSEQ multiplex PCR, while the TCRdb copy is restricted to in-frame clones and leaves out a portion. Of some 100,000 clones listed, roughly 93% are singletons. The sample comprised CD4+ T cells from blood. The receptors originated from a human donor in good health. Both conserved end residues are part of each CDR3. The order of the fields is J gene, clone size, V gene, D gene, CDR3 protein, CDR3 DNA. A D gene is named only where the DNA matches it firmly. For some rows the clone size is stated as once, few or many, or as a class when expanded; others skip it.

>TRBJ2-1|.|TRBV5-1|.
CASSLPGLGGHEQFF
TGCGCCAGCAGCTTACCGGGCCTAGGGGGACATGAGCAGTTCTTC
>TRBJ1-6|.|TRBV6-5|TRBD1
CASRPPGQDNSPLHF
TGTGCCAGCAGACCTCCGGGACAGGATAATTCACCCCTCCACTTT
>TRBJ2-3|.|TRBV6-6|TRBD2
CASNPGTSVYTQYF
TGTGCCAGCAATCCCGGGACTAGCGTGTATACGCAGTATTTT
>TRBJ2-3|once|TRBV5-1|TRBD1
CASSLVPTGKTTDTQYF
TGCGCCAGCAGCTTGGTTCCGACAGGGAAAACGACAGATACGCAGTATTTT
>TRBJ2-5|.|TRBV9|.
CASSVGGHETQYF
TGTGCCAGCAGCGTAGGGGGGCACGAGACCCAGTACTTC
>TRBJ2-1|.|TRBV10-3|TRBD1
CAISGIDRDEQFF
TGTGCCATCAGTGGTATCGACAGGGACGAGCAGTTCTTC
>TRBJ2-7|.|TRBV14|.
CASSLTVTYEQYF
TGTGCCAGCAGCCTCACGGTCACCTACGAGCAGTACTTC
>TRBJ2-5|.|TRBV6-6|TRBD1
CASSYSGQGANQYF
TGTGCCAGCAGTTACTCGGGGCAGGGGGCTAACCAGTACTTC
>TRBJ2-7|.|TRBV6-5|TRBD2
CASSSAGGAVYEQYF
TGTGCCAGCAGTTCCGCCGGGGGGGCCGTATACGAGCAGTACTTC
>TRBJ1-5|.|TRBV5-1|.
CASSSTGGGNQPQHF
TGCGCCAGCAGCTCGACAGGCGGGGGCAATCAGCCCCAGCATTTT
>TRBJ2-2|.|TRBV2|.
CASTHDLSTGELFF
TGTGCCAGCACCCACGACTTGTCCACCGGGGAGCTGTTTTTT